These 29 T cell receptor beta chains originate from one sample sequenced in a study of OX40 agonist ivuxolimab in advanced cancers. TCRdb's copy holds only in-frame clones and misses some; the assay was immunoSEQ multiplex PCR. The table records about 84,000 clones, more than 80% of them present only once. This sample comprised CD4+ or CD8+ T cells sorted from blood, obtained in a trial of the OX40 agonist ivuxolimab. These receptors were obtained from an adult with an advanced solid tumor such as melanoma, head and neck, liver or kidney cancer.

V and J are TRBV18 and TRBJ2-5, with a possible D match to TRBD2 (5 bases). The better agreement between TRBJ2-7 and the DNA end casts doubt on the J call. The V gene's germline CDR1 is KGHSH and CDR2 LQKENI. The CDR3 is made up of 16 amino acids. The CDR3 DNA is TGTGCCAGCCCGTCTTCGGGGAGCGACTTTTTCTACGAGCAGTACTTC. As protein: CASPSSGSDFFYEQYF.

The CDR3 sequence is CASSYFEDGWNQPQHF. As DNA, the CDR3 is TGTGCCAGCAGTTACTTCGAGGACGGATGGAATCAGCCCCAGCATTTT. The V gene is TRBV6-5, the J gene TRBJ1-5; D is ambiguous. The germline gives CDR1 MNHEY, CDR2 SVGAGI. The CDR3 is made up of 16 amino acids. Between the trimmed V and J ends, which lost 1 base and 4 bases, there was a span of 14 bases.

The V gene is TRBV28, the J gene TRBJ1-5, with unresolved D. V was shortened by 8 bases and J by 0 bases, with 14 bases between the two germline ends. The CDR3 covers 15 residues. CDR1 MDHEN and CDR2 SYDVKM come from the germline V gene. The CDR3 reads CASGLHTDSNQPQHF. In DNA form, the CDR3 reads TGTGCCAGCGGGCTTCACACGGATAGCAATCAGCCCCAGCATTTT.

The chain employs TRBV5-1 and TRBJ1-4, with 9 bases that match TRBD1. CDR1 SGHRS and CDR2 YFSETQ come from the germline V gene. The CDR3 has 14 amino acids. V was clipped by 0 bases and J by 8 bases; unmatched bases: 2. CDR3 loop: CASSLDRGREKLFF. CDR3 DNA: TGCGCCAGCAGCTTGGACAGGGGGCGAGAAAAACTGTTTTTT. Supplemented by reference TRBV5-1 and TRBJ1-4, the full variable domain reads KAGVTQTPRYLIKTRGQQVTLSCSPISGHRSVSWYQQTPGQGLQFLFEYFSETQRNKGNFPGRFSGRQFSNSRSEMNVSTLELGDSALYLCASSLDRGREKLFFGSGTQLSVL.

The CDR3 bases are TGTGCCAGCAGTTACTCCGGGGGCCCCACAGATACGCAGTATTTT. Translated: CASSYSGGPTDTQYF. V and J are TRBV6-5 and TRBJ2-3; the D gene could be TRBD1 or TRBD2 (6 bases each). V gave up 0 bases and J gave up 2 bases, with 9 bases separating them. This CDR3 comprises 15 residues. The V gene's germline CDR1 is MNHEY and CDR2 SVGAGI.

The V gene is TRBV6-5, the J gene TRBJ2-3; TRBD1 matches 7 bases. This CDR3 has 15 amino acids. The V gene's germline CDR1 is MNHEY and CDR2 SVGAGI. V lost 8 bases, J lost 1 base, and 9 bases stayed unmatched. CDR3 loop: CASSDLGTGTDTQYF. CDR3 in DNA: TGTGCCAGCTCAGACCTCGGGACAGGCACAGATACGCAGTATTTT.

The table lists this clone with a few counts. The chain carries TRBV2 and TRBJ1-5; 10 bases fit TRBD1. Germline V CDR1 and CDR2: SNHLY, FYNNEI. Trimming removed 5 bases from V and 4 bases from J; junction bases left unmatched: 5. The CDR3 runs to 15 residues. In DNA form, the CDR3 reads TGTGCCAGCAGTTGGGGGGGACAGGGGAATCAGCCCCAGCATTTT. Protein product: CASSWGGQGNQPQHF.

The V and J genes are TRBV18 and TRBJ2-7, with 7 bases fitting TRBD2. The ends lost 6 bases at V and 2 bases at J; junction bases unmatched: 7. CDR3 size: 14 residues. Germline CDR1 reads KGHSH; CDR2 reads LQKENI. CDR3 DNA sequence: TGTGCCAGCTCCCCCAACGGGGGGACCTACGAGCAGTACGTC. Encoded protein: CASSPNGGTYEQYV.

This sequence joins TRBV7-6 and TRBJ2-1, with 9 bases matching TRBD1. The CDR3 length is 16 residues. J lost 9 bases, V lost 5 bases, and 14 bases had no gene match. Germline CDR1 SGHVS, CDR2 FNYEAQ. The CDR3 region is CASSRRRDRELLEQFF. The CDR3 DNA sequence: TGTGCCAGCAGCCGTCGCCGGGACAGGGAACTTCTTGAGCAGTTCTTC. Full variable domain (missing parts from reference TRBV7-6 and TRBJ2-1): GAGVSQSPRYKVTKRGQDVALRCDPISGHVSLYWYRQALGQGPEFLTYFNYEAQQDKSGLPNDRFSAERPEGSISTLTIQRTEQRDSAMYRCASSRRRDRELLEQFFGPGTRLTVL.

The chain is built from TRBV9 and TRBJ2-5; D is unresolved. The ends were cut back, 0 bases at V and 4 bases at J, with 4 bases in the middle. The germline V gene encodes CDR1 SGDLS and CDR2 YYNGEE. This CDR3 has 12 amino acids. The CDR3 loop is CASSVDGETQYF. CDR3 nucleotide sequence: TGTGCCAGCAGCGTAGATGGAGAGACCCAGTACTTC.

The chain joins TRBV9 to TRBJ1-1, with D unclear. CDR1 is SGDLS, CDR2 YYNGEE, per germline. The CDR3 has 15 amino acids. V was cut by 0 bases and J by 4 bases, with 13 bases left in between. Here the CDR3 DNA reads TGTGCCAGCAGCGTAGGGGTCCGGCGGGGCACTGAAGCTTTCTTT. Amino acids: CASSVGVRRGTEAFF.

The chain joins TRBV7-6 to TRBJ1-4, with D possibly being TRBD1 (6 bases). The CDR3 runs to 14 residues. The ends were cut back, 6 bases at V and 5 bases at J, with 13 bases in the middle. The germline gives CDR1 SGHVS, CDR2 FNYEAQ. CDR3 loop: CASRKQGKNEKLFF. DNA for the CDR3: TGTGCCAGCAGGAAACAGGGTAAGAATGAAAAACTGTTTTTT.

The chain employs TRBV21-1 and TRBJ2-7; the tabulated D call, TRBD1, remains unverified against the DNA. TRBV21-1 is a recognized pseudogene. The length of the CDR3 is 15 residues. The CDR3 here is CASSKEATGRGEQYF. CDR3 sequence (DNA): TGTGCCAGCAGCAAAGAAGCGACAGGTAGAGGCGAGCAGTACTTC.

The chain recombines TRBV7-3 with TRBJ1-1; a possible D gene is TRBD1 (6 bases). CDR3 length: 14 residues. Trimming stripped 4 bases from V and 5 bases from J, with 14 bases between. CDR1 is SGHTA, CDR2 FQGTGA, per germline. CDR3 DNA: TGTGCCAGCAGCTCACAGGGACCGGGGACTGAAGCTTTCTTT. This encodes CASSSQGPGTEAFF.

The V call is TRBV9, the J call TRBJ2-7, with no clear D. The germline gives CDR1 SGDLS, CDR2 YYNGEE. With 3 bases removed from V and 5 bases from J, the gap between germline ends came to 12 bases. The CDR3 loop spans 13 amino acids. CDR3 loop: CASSGAVYHEQYV. The CDR3 DNA is TGTGCCAGCAGCGGGGCAGTATACCACGAGCAGTACGTC.

The count of this clone is one. The V gene is TRBV2, the J gene TRBJ2-5; 9 bases map to TRBD2. Germline loops: CDR1 SNHLY, CDR2 FYNNEI. With 8 bases clipped from V and 4 bases from J, the junction kept 11 bases outside the gene matches. This CDR3 is 15 amino acids long. This CDR3 reads CASGRLGAGGETQYF. In nucleotides, the CDR3 is TGTGCCAGCGGGAGACTCGGAGCGGGGGGAGAGACCCAGTACTTC.

CDR3 sequence: CASSLTGTGAHEQYF. The CDR3 nucleotides read TGTGCCAGCAGCCTCACCGGGACAGGGGCCCACGAGCAGTACTTC. The chain recombines TRBV7-9 with TRBJ2-7; 10 bases map to TRBD1. Germline V gene lookup returns CDR1 SEHNR and CDR2 FQNEAQ (reference sequence). The length of the CDR3 is 15 residues. Germline trimming cut 5 bases from V and 5 bases from J; bases unmatched to any gene: 9.

The chain recombines TRBV4-3 with TRBJ2-3, with 9 positions matching TRBD1. CDR1 and CDR2 (germline): LGHNA, YSLEER. There are 16 residues in the CDR3. Germline trimming cut 0 bases from V and 12 bases from J; bases unmatched to any gene: 13. CDR3 DNA: TGCGCCAGCAGCCAAGAATTACAACAGGGGGCGCACCCCCAGTATTTT. Translation: CASSQELQQGAHPQYF.

The rearrangement links TRBV4-3 to TRBJ2-3; possible D gene TRBD1, 5 bases. Deletions cut 0 bases from V and 2 bases from J, with 12 bases between. Germline V gene sequence: CDR1 LGHNA, CDR2 YSLEER. CDR3 length equals 16 residues. CDR3 DNA: TGCGCCAGCAGCCAAGATCTCGGACAAGTCACAGATACGCAGTATTTT. Translated, it gives CASSQDLGQVTDTQYF.

This chain uses TRBV7-9 with TRBJ1-1; D not certain. There are 13 residues in the CDR3. Germline V lookup: CDR1 SEHNR, CDR2 FQNEAQ (reference sequence). The V gene lost 3 bases and the J gene lost 1 base, with 6 bases spanning the gap. The CDR3 DNA is TGTGCCAGCAGCTTTGTTCCGAACACTGAAGCTTTCTTT. Its translation: CASSFVPNTEAFF. The full variable domain, rest sourced from reference TRBV7-9 and TRBJ1-1, is DTGVSQNPRHKITKRGQNVTFRCDPISEHNRLYWYRQTLGQGPEFLTYFQNEAQLEKSRLLSDRFSAERPKGSFSTLEIQRTEQGDSAMYLCASSFVPNTEAFFGQGTRLTVV.

The gene calls are TRBV5-1 and TRBJ2-2; D not certain. Germline V gene data show CDR1 as SGHRS and CDR2 as YFSETQ. This CDR3 comprises 15 residues. Trimming removed 4 bases at V and 0 bases at J, with 10 bases between. The CDR3 is CASSIPTANTGELFF. Written as DNA, the CDR3 is TGCGCCAGCAGCATCCCCACCGCGAACACCGGGGAGCTGTTTTTT.

The V and J genes are TRBV18 and TRBJ2-5, with a weak D call TRBD1 (5 bases). V lost 3 bases and J lost 0, with 5 bases in between. The CDR3 spans 13 residues. Germline CDR1 KGHSH, CDR2 LQKENI. The chain's CDR3 is CASSPDNQETQYF. The CDR3 bases are TGTGCCAGCTCACCGGACAACCAAGAGACCCAGTACTTC.

The rearrangement links TRBV6-5 to TRBJ1-4; 7 positions match TRBD1. V shed 2 bases and J 7 bases; nucleotides not matched to a gene: 4. This CDR3 is built from 14 residues. The germline CDR1 and CDR2 sequences are MNHEY and SVGAGI. CDR3 region: CASSYGQGGEKLFF. The DNA of the CDR3 is TGTGCCAGCAGTTACGGGCAGGGGGGTGAAAAACTGTTTTTT.

The V call is TRBV2, the J call TRBJ2-7, with a tentative D call TRBD1 (6 bases). The V end lost 5 bases, the J end lost 0 bases, and 11 bases lay between the germline ends. The germline gives CDR1 SNHLY, CDR2 FYNNEI. CDR3 size: 14 residues. Here the CDR3 DNA reads TGTGCCAGCAGTTCCGACAGGTACTCCTACGAGCAGTACTTC. Amino acids: CASSSDRYSYEQYF.

This clone was seen only a few times. V is TRBV19 and J is TRBJ2-2, with D possibly called TRBD1 or TRBD2 (5 bases each). Germline V gene lookup returns CDR1 LNHDA and CDR2 SQIVND (reference sequence). CDR3 length: 16 residues. Trimming left V 7 bases short and J 5 bases short, with 20 bases between. The chain's CDR3 is CASIPPSGTLTGELFF. The CDR3, as DNA: TGTGCCAGTATTCCTCCGTCCGGGACGCTGACCGGGGAGCTGTTTTTT.

The chain joins TRBV5-4 to TRBJ2-5; tentatively, D is TRBD1 or TRBD2 (5 bases each). Trimming stripped 4 bases from V and 2 bases from J, with 9 bases between. The CDR3 sequence is 13 residues long. The germline gives CDR1 SGHNT, CDR2 YYREEE (reference sequence). CDR3 nucleotides: TGTGCCAGCAGCCGGGACCAGCAAGAGACCCAGTACTTC. Amino acids: CASSRDQQETQYF.

The chain is built from TRBV7-2 and TRBJ2-3, with 7 bases identical to TRBD2. Germline loops: CDR1 SGHTA, CDR2 FQGNSA. This CDR3 is built from 15 residues. Trimming at V came to 5 bases and at J to 2 bases, leaving 7 bases not matched to a gene. CDR3 nucleotide sequence: TGTGCCAGCAGCGGTAGCGGGCCGCCCACAGATACGCAGTATTTT. This sequence encodes CASSGSGPPTDTQYF. Complete variable domain (other parts from reference TRBV7-2 and TRBJ2-3): GAGVSQSPSNKVTEKGKDVELRCDPISGHTALYWYRQSLGQGLEFLIYFQGNSAPDKSGLPSDRFSAERTGGSVSTLTIQRTQQEDSAVYLCASSGSGPPTDTQYFGPGTRLTVL.

This clone appeared a single time. The chain links TRBV2 to TRBJ2-1; TRBD1 matches 10 bases. This CDR3 has 20 residues. The germline V gene encodes CDR1 SNHLY and CDR2 FYNNEI. With 5 bases clipped from V and 4 bases from J, the junction kept 20 bases outside the gene matches. This CDR3 is CASSNSGTGVLLESYNEQFF. The CDR3 region has the DNA TGTGCCAGCAGTAACAGTGGGACAGGGGTTTTGTTGGAGTCATACAATGAGCAGTTCTTC.

This sequence joins TRBV21-1 and TRBJ2-7; TRBD2 reflects the table's D call only, with no check against the DNA. TRBV21-1 is a documented pseudogene. The CDR3 length is 15 residues. CDR3 loop: CASSKFWEGSYEQYV. The CDR3 nucleotides read TGTGCCAGCAGCAAATTCTGGGAGGGGTCCTACGAGCAGTACGTC.